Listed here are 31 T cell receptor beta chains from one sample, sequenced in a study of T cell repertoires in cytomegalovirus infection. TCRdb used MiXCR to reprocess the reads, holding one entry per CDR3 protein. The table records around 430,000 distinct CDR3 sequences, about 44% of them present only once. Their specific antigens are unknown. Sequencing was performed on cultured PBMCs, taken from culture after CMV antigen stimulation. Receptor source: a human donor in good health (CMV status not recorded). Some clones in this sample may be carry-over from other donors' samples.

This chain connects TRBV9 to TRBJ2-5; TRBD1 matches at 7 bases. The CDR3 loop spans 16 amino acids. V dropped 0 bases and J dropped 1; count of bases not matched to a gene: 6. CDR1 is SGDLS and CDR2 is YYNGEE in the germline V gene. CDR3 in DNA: TGTGCCAGCAGCGTAGCTGGACAGGCGTTCCAAGAGACCCAGTACTTC. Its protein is CASSVAGQAFQETQYF.

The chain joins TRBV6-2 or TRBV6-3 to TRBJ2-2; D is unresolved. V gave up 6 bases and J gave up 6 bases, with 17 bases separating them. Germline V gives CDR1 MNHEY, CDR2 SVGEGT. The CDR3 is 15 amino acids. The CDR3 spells CASRTHFLGSGELFF. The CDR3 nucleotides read TGTGCCAGCAGGACCCATTTTCTAGGGTCCGGGGAGCTGTTTTTT.

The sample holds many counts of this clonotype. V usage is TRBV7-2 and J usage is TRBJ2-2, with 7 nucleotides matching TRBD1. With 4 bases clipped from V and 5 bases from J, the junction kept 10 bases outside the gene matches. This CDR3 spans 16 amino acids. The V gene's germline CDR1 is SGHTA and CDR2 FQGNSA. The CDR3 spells CASSSTGTPETGELFF. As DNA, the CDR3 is TGTGCCAGCAGCTCGACAGGGACCCCCGAAACCGGGGAGCTGTTTTTT. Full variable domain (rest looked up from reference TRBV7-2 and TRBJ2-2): GAGVSQSPSNKVTEKGKDVELRCDPISGHTALYWYRQSLGQGLEFLIYFQGNSAPDKSGLPSDRFSAERTGGSVSTLTIQRTQQEDSAVYLCASSSTGTPETGELFFGEGSRLTVL.

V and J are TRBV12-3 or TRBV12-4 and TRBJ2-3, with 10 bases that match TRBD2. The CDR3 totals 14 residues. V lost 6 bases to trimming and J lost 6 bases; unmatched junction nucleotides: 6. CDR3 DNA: TGTGCCAGCAGATCTAGCGGGAGTGCTGATACGCAGTATTTT. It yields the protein CASRSSGSADTQYF.

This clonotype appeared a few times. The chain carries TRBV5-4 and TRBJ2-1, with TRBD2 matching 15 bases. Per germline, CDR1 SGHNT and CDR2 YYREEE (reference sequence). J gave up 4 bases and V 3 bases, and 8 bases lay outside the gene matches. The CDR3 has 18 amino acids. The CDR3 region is CASSSGLAGGPAYNEQFF. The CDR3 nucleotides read TGTGCCAGCAGCTCCGGACTAGCGGGAGGGCCGGCTTACAATGAGCAGTTCTTC.

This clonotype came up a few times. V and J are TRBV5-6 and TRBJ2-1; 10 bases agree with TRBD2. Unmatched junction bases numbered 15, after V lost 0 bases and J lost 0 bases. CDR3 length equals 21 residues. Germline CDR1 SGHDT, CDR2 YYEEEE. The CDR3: CASSLAVGLLAGGTSYNEQFF. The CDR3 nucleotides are TGTGCCAGCAGCTTGGCCGTGGGACTTTTAGCGGGAGGAACCTCCTACAATGAGCAGTTCTTC.

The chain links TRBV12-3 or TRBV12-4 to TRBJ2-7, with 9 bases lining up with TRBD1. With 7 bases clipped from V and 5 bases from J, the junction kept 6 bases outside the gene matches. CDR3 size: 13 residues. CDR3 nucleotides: TGTGCCAGCACACAGGGGGCGAGGGACGAGCAGTACTTC. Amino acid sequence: CASTQGARDEQYF.

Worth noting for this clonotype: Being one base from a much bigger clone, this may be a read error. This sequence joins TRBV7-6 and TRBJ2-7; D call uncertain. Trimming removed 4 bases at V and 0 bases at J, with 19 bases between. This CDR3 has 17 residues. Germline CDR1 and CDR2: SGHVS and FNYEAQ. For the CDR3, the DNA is TGTGCCAGCAGCTCTTCGGGCGACGGTGAGAGCTCCTACGAGCAGTACTTC. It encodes CASSSSGDGESSYEQYF.

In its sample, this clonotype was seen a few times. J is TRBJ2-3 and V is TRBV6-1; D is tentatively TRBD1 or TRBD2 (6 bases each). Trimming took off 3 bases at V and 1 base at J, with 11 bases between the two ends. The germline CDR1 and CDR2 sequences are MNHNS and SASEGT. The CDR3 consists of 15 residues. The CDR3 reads CASSDDRRGTDTQYF. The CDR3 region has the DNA TGTGCCAGCAGTGACGACAGGAGGGGCACAGATACGCAGTATTTT.

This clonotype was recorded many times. In DNA form, the CDR3 reads TGTGCCAGCAGCGAGCGGACAGACTATTACGAGCAGTACTTC. As protein: CASSERTDYYEQYF. The J gene is TRBJ2-7, the V gene TRBV12-3 or TRBV12-4; TRBD1 is a possible D gene (6 bases). The CDR3 runs to 14 residues. With 6 bases removed from V and 4 bases from J, the gap between germline ends came to 16 bases.

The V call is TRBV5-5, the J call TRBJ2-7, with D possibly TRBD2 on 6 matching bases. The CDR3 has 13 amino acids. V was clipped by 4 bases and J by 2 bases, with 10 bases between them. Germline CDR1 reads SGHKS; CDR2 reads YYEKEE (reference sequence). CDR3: CASSHSGAYEQYF. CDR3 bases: TGTGCCAGCAGCCATAGCGGCGCCTACGAGCAGTACTTC.

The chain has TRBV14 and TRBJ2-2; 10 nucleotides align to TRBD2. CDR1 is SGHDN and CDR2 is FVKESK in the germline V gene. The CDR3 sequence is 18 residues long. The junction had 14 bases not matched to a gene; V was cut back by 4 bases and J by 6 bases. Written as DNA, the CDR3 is TGTGCCAGCAGCCGCACGTCGGGCCTAGCGGGAGTCTCCGGGGAGCTGTTTTTT. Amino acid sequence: CASSRTSGLAGVSGELFF.

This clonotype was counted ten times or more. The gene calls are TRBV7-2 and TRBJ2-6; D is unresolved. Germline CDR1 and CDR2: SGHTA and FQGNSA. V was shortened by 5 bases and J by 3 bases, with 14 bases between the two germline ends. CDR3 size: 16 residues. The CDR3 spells CASSPTAIGGANVLTF. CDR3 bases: TGTGCCAGCAGCCCCACCGCAATCGGTGGGGCCAACGTCCTGACTTTC.

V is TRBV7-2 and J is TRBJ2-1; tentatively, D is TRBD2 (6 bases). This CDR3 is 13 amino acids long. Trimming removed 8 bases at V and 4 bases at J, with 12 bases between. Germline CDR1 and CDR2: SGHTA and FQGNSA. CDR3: CASLRDVYNEQFF. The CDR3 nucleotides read TGTGCCAGCCTGCGGGATGTTTACAATGAGCAGTTCTTC.

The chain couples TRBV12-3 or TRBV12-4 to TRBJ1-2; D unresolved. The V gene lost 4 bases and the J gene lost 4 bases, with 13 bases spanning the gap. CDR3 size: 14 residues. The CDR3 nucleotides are TGTGCCAGCAGTTATACGGACGGAAGCTATGGCTACACCTTC. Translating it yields CASSYTDGSYGYTF.

The CDR3 reads CASSWTSGYEQYF. DNA of the CDR3: TGTGCCAGCAGTTGGACTAGCGGGTACGAGCAGTACTTC. The chain combines TRBV6-6 with TRBJ2-7, with 11 nucleotides matching TRBD2. CDR3 length: 13 amino acids. The ends lost 4 bases at V and 4 bases at J; junction bases unmatched: 0. Germline V lookup: CDR1 MNHNY, CDR2 SVGAGI (reference sequence).

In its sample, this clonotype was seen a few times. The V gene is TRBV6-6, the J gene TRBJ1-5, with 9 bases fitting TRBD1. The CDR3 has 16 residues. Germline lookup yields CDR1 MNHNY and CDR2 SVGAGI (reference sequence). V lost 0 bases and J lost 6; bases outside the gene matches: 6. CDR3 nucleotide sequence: TGTGCCAGCAGTTACTCGTCGGGACAGGGTAGTCAGCCCCAGCATTTT. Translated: CASSYSSGQGSQPQHF.

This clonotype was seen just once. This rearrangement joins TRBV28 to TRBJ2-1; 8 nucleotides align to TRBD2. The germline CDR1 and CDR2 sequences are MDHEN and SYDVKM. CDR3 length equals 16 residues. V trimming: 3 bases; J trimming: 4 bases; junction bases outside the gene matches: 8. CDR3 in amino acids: CASSLAAGGFYNEQFF. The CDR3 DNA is TGTGCCAGCAGTTTGGCTGCGGGGGGATTTTACAATGAGCAGTTCTTC. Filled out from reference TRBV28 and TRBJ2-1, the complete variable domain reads DVKVTQSSRYLVKRTGEKVFLECVQDMDHENMFWYRQDPGLGLRLIYFSYDVKMKEKGDIPEGYSVSREKKERFSLILESASTNQTSMYLCASSLAAGGFYNEQFFGPGTRLTVL.

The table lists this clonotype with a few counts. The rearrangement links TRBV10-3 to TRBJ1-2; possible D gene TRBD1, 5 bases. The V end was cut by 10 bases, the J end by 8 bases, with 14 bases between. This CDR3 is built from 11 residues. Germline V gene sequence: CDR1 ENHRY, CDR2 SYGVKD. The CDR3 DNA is TGTGCCACCTCGACAGATTACGGCTACACCTTC. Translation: CATSTDYGYTF.

The CDR3 protein is CASSLYRGMNTEAFF. As DNA, the CDR3 is TGTGCCAGCAGCTTGTATCGGGGGATGAACACTGAAGCTTTCTTT. This chain links TRBV5-6 with TRBJ1-1, with D possibly matching TRBD1 (5 bases). Trimming removed 1 base from V and 0 bases from J, with 10 bases in between. Germline loops: CDR1 SGHDT, CDR2 YYEEEE. This CDR3 comprises 15 residues.

CDR3 amino acids: CASSSTGDQETQYF. The CDR3 DNA reads TGTGCCAGCAGTTCCACAGGGGACCAAGAGACCCAGTACTTC. V and J are TRBV6-2 or TRBV6-3 and TRBJ2-5, with 7 bases fitting TRBD1. The CDR3 loop spans 14 amino acids. CDR1 and CDR2 (germline): MNHEY, SVGEGT. V gave up 4 bases and J gave up 0 bases; unmatched junction bases: 2.

The CDR3 sequence is CASKRLAGAGTDTQYF. As DNA, the CDR3 is TGTGCCAGCAAGCGACTAGCGGGAGCCGGCACAGATACGCAGTATTTT. The chain carries TRBV27 and TRBJ2-3; 12 bases fit TRBD2. There are 16 residues in the CDR3. Germline CDR1 is MNHEY and CDR2 is SMNVEV (reference sequence). V dropped 7 bases and J dropped 1; count of bases not matched to a gene: 6.

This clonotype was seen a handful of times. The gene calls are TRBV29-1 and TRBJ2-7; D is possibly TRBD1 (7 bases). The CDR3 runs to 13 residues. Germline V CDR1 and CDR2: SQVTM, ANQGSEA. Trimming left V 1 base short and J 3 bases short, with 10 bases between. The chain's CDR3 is CSVEVQGGYEQYF. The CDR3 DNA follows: TGCAGCGTTGAAGTTCAGGGGGGCTACGAGCAGTACTTC.

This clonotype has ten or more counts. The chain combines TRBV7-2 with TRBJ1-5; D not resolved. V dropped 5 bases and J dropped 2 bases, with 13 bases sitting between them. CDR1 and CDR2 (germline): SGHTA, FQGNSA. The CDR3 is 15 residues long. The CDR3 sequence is CASSPSPGGNQPQHF. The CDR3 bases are TGTGCCAGCAGCCCAAGCCCTGGGGGCAATCAGCCCCAGCATTTT.

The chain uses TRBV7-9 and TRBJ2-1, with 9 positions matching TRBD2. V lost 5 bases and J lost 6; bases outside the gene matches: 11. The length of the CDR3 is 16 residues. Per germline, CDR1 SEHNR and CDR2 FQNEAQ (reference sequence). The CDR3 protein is CASSGWVAGVRNEQFF. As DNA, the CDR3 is TGTGCCAGCAGCGGCTGGGTAGCGGGAGTACGCAATGAGCAGTTCTTC.

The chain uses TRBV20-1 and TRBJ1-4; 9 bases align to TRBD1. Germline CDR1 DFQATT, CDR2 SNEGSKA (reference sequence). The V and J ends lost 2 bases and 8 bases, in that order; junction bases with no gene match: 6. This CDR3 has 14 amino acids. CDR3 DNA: TGCAGTGCTAGACCCGGGACAGGGAGCGAAAAACTGTTTTTT. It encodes CSARPGTGSEKLFF.

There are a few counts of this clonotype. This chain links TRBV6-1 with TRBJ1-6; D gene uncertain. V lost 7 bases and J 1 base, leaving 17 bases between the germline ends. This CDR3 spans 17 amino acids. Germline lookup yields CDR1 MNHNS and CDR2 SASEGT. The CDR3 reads CASIQGPGSSYNSPLHF. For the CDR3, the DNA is TGTGCCAGCATCCAAGGTCCAGGTAGTTCCTATAATTCACCCCTCCACTTT.

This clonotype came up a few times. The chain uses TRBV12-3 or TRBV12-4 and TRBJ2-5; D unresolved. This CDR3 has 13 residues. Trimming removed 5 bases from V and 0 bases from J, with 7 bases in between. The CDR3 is CASSPRYQETQYF. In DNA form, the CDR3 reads TGTGCCAGCAGTCCGCGGTACCAAGAGACCCAGTACTTC.

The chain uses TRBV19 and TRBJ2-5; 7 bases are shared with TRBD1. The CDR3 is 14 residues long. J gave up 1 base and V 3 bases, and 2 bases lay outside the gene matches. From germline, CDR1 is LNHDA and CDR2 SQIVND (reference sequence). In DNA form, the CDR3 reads TGTGCCAGTAGTATGGACAGGTTCCAAGAGACCCAGTACTTC. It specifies CASSMDRFQETQYF.

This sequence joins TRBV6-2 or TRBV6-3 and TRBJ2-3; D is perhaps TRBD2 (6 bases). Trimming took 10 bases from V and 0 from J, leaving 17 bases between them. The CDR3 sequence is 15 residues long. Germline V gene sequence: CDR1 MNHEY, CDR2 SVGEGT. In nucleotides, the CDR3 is TGTGCCACGCTAGCGCCGTGGGCTAGCACAGATACGCAGTATTTT. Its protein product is CATLAPWASTDTQYF.

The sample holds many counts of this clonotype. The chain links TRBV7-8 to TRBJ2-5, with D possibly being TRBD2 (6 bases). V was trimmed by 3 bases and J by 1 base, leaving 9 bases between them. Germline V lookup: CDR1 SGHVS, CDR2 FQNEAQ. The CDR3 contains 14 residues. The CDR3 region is CASSFRDFQETQYF. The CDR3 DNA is TGTGCCAGCAGCTTCCGGGACTTCCAAGAGACCCAGTACTTC.